The 24 T cell receptor beta chains in this list originate from one sample, sequenced in a study of blood T cell repertoires in COVID-19. Method: immunoSEQ multiplex PCR; TCRdb's copy keeps in-frame clones and lacks some. This sample has approximately 200,000 clones; about 90% occur once, and the top ten carry roughly 2.7%. The sequenced sample consisted of peripheral blood. These receptors all come from a man aged 25-45 years with COVID-19, enrolled during active disease.

The CDR3 sequence is CASTYPRSGNTIYF. The CDR3 nucleotides are TGTGCCAGCACCTATCCCCGGTCTGGAAACACCATATATTTT. The chain is built from TRBV28 and TRBJ1-3, with D hard to call. CDR1 is MDHEN, CDR2 SYDVKM, per germline. The CDR3 extends over 14 amino acids. V lost 7 bases and J lost 1, with 11 bases in between.

The chain recombines TRBV4-1 with TRBJ1-5, with D tentatively TRBD1 (6 bases). CDR1 MGHRA and CDR2 YSYEKL come from the germline V gene. The CDR3 totals 17 residues. Between the trimmed V and J ends, which lost 4 bases and 4 bases, there was a span of 20 bases. DNA of the CDR3: TGCGCCAGCAGCCGGTTCTCGGACAGTCTGGAGAATCAGCCCCAGCATTTT. This translates into CASSRFSDSLENQPQHF.

The rearrangement uses TRBV6-2 or TRBV6-3 and TRBJ1-2; D unresolved. Germline loops: CDR1 MNHEY, CDR2 SVGEGT. The CDR3 is 13 residues long. With 4 bases removed from V and 4 bases from J, the gap between germline ends came to 10 bases. The CDR3 DNA sequence: TGTGCCAGCAGTTTTCATGGCGGCTATGGCTACACCTTC. Residues: CASSFHGGYGYTF.

V usage is TRBV6-1 and J usage is TRBJ1-4, with no clear D. Germline-derived CDR1 and CDR2 are MNHNS and SASEGT. Trimming took 2 bases from V and 4 from J, leaving 11 bases between them. There are 15 residues in the CDR3. The CDR3 loop is CASSETEIFNEKLFF. As DNA, the CDR3 is TGTGCCAGCAGTGAAACAGAGATATTTAATGAAAAACTGTTTTTT.

This clone was detected once. The rearrangement uses TRBV20-1 and TRBJ1-3, with D maybe TRBD1 (6 bases). The CDR3 spans 14 residues. Germline lookup yields CDR1 DFQATT and CDR2 SNEGSKA (reference sequence). V lost 3 bases and J 3 bases, leaving 12 bases between the germline ends. CDR3 residues: CSASGTGFGNTIYF. Written as DNA, the CDR3 is TGCAGTGCTAGTGGAACAGGGTTTGGAAACACCATATATTTT.

This clone appeared once. In the same sample, other DNA sequences code for this CDR3. The chain couples TRBV30 to TRBJ1-5; D not certain. Germline V gene data show CDR1 as GTSNPN and CDR2 as SVGIG (reference sequence). Deletions cut 0 bases from V and 4 bases from J, with 7 bases between. The CDR3 extends over 13 amino acids. The CDR3 sequence is CAWSVRGNQPQHF. The CDR3 bases are TGTGCCTGGAGTGTCAGAGGGAATCAGCCCCAGCATTTT.

The gene calls are TRBV7-2 and TRBJ2-5; D call uncertain. V was pared by 5 bases and J by 4 bases, with 8 bases between. The V gene's germline CDR1 is SGHTA and CDR2 FQGNSA. CDR3 length: 12 residues. CDR3 DNA: TGTGCCAGCAGCACGTGGAGAGAGACCCAGTACTTC. Translating it yields CASSTWRETQYF. Full variable domain (remainder filled in from reference TRBV7-2 and TRBJ2-5): GAGVSQSPSNKVTEKGKDVELRCDPISGHTALYWYRQSLGQGLEFLIYFQGNSAPDKSGLPSDRFSAERTGGSVSTLTIQRTQQEDSAVYLCASSTWRETQYFGPGTRLLVL.

The V and J genes are TRBV5-1 and TRBJ2-7; 10 bases fit TRBD1. V shed 1 base, J shed 5 bases, and the junction held 9 bases outside the gene matches. The CDR3 covers 16 residues. Germline lookup yields CDR1 SGHRS and CDR2 YFSETQ. This CDR3 is CASSLIPGQGRHEQYF. The CDR3 nucleotides are TGCGCCAGCAGCTTGATCCCGGGACAGGGGCGCCACGAGCAGTACTTC.

This clone occurred many times. The V call is TRBV20-1, the J call TRBJ1-1; a weak D match, TRBD1 (6 bases). The CDR3 is 11 amino acids. Per germline, CDR1 DFQATT and CDR2 SNEGSKA (reference sequence). Trimming removed 1 base at V and 12 bases at J, with 12 bases between. The CDR3 DNA reads as TGCAGTGCTAGAGGTGAGGGGGAGACTTTCTTT. Translated: CSARGEGETFF.

This rearrangement joins TRBV10-1 to TRBJ1-6; D perhaps matches TRBD1 (6 bases). V lost 10 bases to trimming and J lost 10 bases, with 8 bases between them. Germline V gene data show CDR1 as WNHNN and CDR2 as SYGVQD (reference sequence). This CDR3 has 10 residues. The CDR3 region has the DNA TGCGCCAAGGACAGATCACCCCTCCACTTT. It yields the protein CAKDRSPLHF.

The chain carries TRBV3-1 (or the pseudogene TRBV3-2) and TRBJ1-2, with 9 bases fitting TRBD1. The CDR3 runs to 14 residues. J was trimmed by 7 bases and V by 4 bases; bases with no gene match: 7. Per germline, CDR1 LGHDT and CDR2 YNNKEL (reference sequence). CDR3 loop: CASSRGGQGGGYTF. The DNA for the CDR3 is TGTGCCAGCAGCCGGGGGGGACAGGGAGGTGGCTACACCTTC.

CDR3 region: CASSSSTGGGQPQHF. In DNA, the CDR3 is TGTGCCAGCAGTTCATCTACAGGGGGCGGTCAGCCCCAGCATTTT. The rearrangement joins TRBV27 to TRBJ1-5, with TRBD1 identical over 9 bases. The J segment lost 6 bases and the V segment lost 4 bases, leaving 7 bases of the junction unmatched. The length of the CDR3 is 15 residues. CDR1 MNHEY and CDR2 SMNVEV come from the germline V gene (reference sequence).

The chain joins TRBV7-9 to TRBJ2-5, with D possibly being TRBD1 (5 bases). Between the trimmed V and J ends, which lost 1 base and 5 bases, there was a span of 14 bases. CDR1 and CDR2 (germline): SEHNR, FQNEAQ (reference sequence). The CDR3 length is 15 residues. CDR3 residues: CASSLGAGMTETQYF. For the CDR3, the DNA is TGTGCCAGCAGCTTAGGCGCAGGGATGACGGAGACCCAGTACTTC.

As to this clone: The conserved final phenylalanine or tryptophan is absent from the CDR3, which likely points to a read error. Because the CDR3's place on the DNA is in doubt, the DNA is left out and the CDR3 is given as listed by TCRdb. The chain couples TRBV7-9 to TRBJ1-1; the D call of TRBD1 is as the table states it, not checked on the DNA. Germline lookup yields CDR1 SEHNR and CDR2 FQNEAQ (reference sequence). The CDR3 length is 10 residues, termini included. The CDR3 loop is CASSAYRGSA.

The DNA for the CDR3 is TGTGCCAGCAGGCCCAGACTAGCGGGGGTGGAGACCCAGTACTTC. It specifies CASRPRLAGVETQYF. The gene calls are TRBV2 and TRBJ2-5; 12 positions agree with TRBD2. This CDR3 region has 15 residues. Trimming took 6 bases from V and 5 from J; bases not matched to a gene: 7. From germline, CDR1 is SNHLY and CDR2 FYNNEI. The entire variable domain, with the rest obtained from reference TRBV2 and TRBJ2-5, is as follows: EPEVTQTPSHQVTQMGQEVILRCVPISNHLYFYWYRQILGQKVEFLVSFYNNEISEKSEIFDDQFSVERPDGSNFTLKIRSTKLEDSAMYFCASRPRLAGVETQYFGPGTRLLVL.

The rearrangement uses TRBV30 and TRBJ2-2, with 8 bases identical to TRBD2. The germline gives CDR1 GTSNPN, CDR2 SVGIG (reference sequence). The CDR3 is 17 amino acids. V was pared by 4 bases and J by 0 bases, with 10 bases of the junction left unmatched. CDR3 amino acids: CAWTPFKAGANTGELFF. The CDR3 region has the DNA TGTGCCTGGACCCCATTTAAAGCGGGAGCGAACACCGGGGAGCTGTTTTTT.

This rearrangement joins TRBV30 to TRBJ1-2; a weak D match, TRBD1 (5 bases). Looked up from germline, CDR1 is GTSNPN and CDR2 is SVGIG (reference sequence). CDR3 size: 13 residues. The V and J ends lost 2 bases and 6 bases respectively, with 13 bases between them. The CDR3 here is CAWSIRDMDGYTF. In nucleotides, the CDR3 is TGTGCCTGGAGTATCAGGGATATGGATGGCTACACCTTC.

J is TRBJ1-2 and V is TRBV5-4, with D unresolved. Germline V gene lookup returns CDR1 SGHNT and CDR2 YYREEE (reference sequence). The V and J ends lost 1 base and 8 bases respectively, with 9 bases between them. The CDR3 totals 12 residues. CDR3 sequence (DNA): TGTGCCAGCAGCTTGCCGGGAGGGGGCTACACCTTC. Encoded protein: CASSLPGGGYTF.

The chain uses TRBV24-1 and TRBJ1-5; perhaps TRBD1 as D (5 bases). The CDR3 length is 14 residues. Germline V gene sequence: CDR1 KGHDR, CDR2 SFDVKD. Between the trimmed V and J ends, which lost 12 bases and 0 bases, there was a span of 14 bases. CDR3 bases: TGTGCCGTAAGTGCAGGGTATAGCAATCAGCCCCAGCATTTT. The encoded protein is CAVSAGYSNQPQHF.

This chain joins TRBV11-2 and TRBJ1-3; tentatively, D is TRBD1 (6 bases). Trimming removed 2 bases from V and 7 bases from J, with 9 bases in between. Germline V gives CDR1 SGHAT, CDR2 FQNNGV. This CDR3 contains 13 residues. The CDR3 region is CASSLNRVNTIYF. CDR3 DNA: TGTGCCAGCAGCTTAAACAGGGTGAACACCATATATTTT.

This clone was recorded only once. The V and J genes are TRBV7-2 and TRBJ1-1; possibly TRBD1 for D (5 bases). Looked up from germline, CDR1 is SGHTA and CDR2 is FQGNSA. Trimming pared 5 bases from V and 3 bases from J, leaving 13 bases between. This CDR3 comprises 14 residues. In nucleotides, the CDR3 is TGTGCCAGCAGCCTCCGGGGGGGATACACTGAAGCTTTCTTT. Translating it yields CASSLRGGYTEAFF.

The rearrangement joins TRBV6-4 to TRBJ1-1; 7 bases are shared with TRBD1. Trimming cost V 6 bases and J 3 bases; bases outside gene matches: 10. CDR1 is MRHNA, CDR2 SNTAGT, per germline. CDR3 size: 15 residues. The CDR3 spells CASRESDREDTEAFF. The CDR3 nucleotides are TGTGCCAGCAGAGAATCCGACAGGGAGGACACTGAAGCTTTCTTT.

This chain links TRBV27 with TRBJ2-7; a weak D match, TRBD1 (6 bases). The CDR3 loop spans 14 amino acids. Germline CDR1 is MNHEY and CDR2 is SMNVEV (reference sequence). V was clipped by 6 bases and J by 3 bases, with 15 bases between them. CDR3 amino acids: CASSSYREGYEQYF. As DNA, the CDR3 is TGTGCCAGCAGCTCCTACAGGGAAGGCTACGAGCAGTACTTC.

The chain recombines TRBV19 with TRBJ2-5; 10 bases fit TRBD2. V shed 10 bases, J shed 2 bases, and the junction held 7 bases outside the gene matches. The CDR3 contains 14 residues. From germline, CDR1 is LNHDA and CDR2 SQIVND (reference sequence). The CDR3 reads CATRGSGGQETQYF. CDR3 sequence (DNA): TGTGCCACCCGGGGTAGCGGGGGGCAAGAGACCCAGTACTTC.